This T cell receptor (beta chain) was identified during a study of CD8+ T cells in alopecia areata. General study findings and limits: Clonality exceeded that of normal scalp in lesional scalp, most notably in alopecia totalis/universalis. Sharing of TCRs across patients appeared less clear than in mice, possibly for HLA-related reasons. Sequencing of scalp tissue also captures the resident alphabeta T cells of normal skin.

Germline CDR1 and CDR2: SNHLY and FYNNEI. Trimming cost V 8 bases and J 0 bases, with 15 bases left between them. The CDR3 extends over 15 amino acids. The sequencing template was cDNA reverse transcribed from extracted RNA. Using immunoSEQ multiplex PCR, the repertoire was profiled, and TCRdb retains in-frame clones only, with some absent. Found here are 100,000 to 130,000 clones, roughly 60% of them singletons; the top ten hold 20% to 25%. Comment on this clone: Its target is not known.

From PBMCs, CD4+ and CD8+ T cells were sorted. Input material: CD8+ T cells sorted from blood. The rearrangement joins TRBV2 to TRBJ2-3, with D possibly being TRBD1 (5 bases). The source of this sequence is a human donor in good health. In DNA form, the CDR3 reads TGTGCCAGCCTACGGACACTTTCTAGCACAGATACGCAGTATTTT. It specifies CASLRTLSSTDTQYF.